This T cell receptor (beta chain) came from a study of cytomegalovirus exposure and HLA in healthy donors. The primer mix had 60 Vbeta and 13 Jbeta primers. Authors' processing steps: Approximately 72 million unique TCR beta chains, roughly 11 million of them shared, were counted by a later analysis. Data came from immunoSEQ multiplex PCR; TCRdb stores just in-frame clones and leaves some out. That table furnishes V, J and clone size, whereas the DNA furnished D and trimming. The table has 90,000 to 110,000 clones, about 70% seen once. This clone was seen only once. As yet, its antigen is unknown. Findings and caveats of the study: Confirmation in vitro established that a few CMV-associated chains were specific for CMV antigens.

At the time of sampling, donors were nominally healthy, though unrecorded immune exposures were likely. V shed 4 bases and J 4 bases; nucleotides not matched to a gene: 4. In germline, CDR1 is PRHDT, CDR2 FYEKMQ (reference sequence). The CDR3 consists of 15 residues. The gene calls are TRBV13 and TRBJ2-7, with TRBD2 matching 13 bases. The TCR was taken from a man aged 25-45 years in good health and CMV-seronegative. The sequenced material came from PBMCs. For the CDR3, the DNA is TGTGCCAGCAGCTCCCGGACTAGCGGGAGATACGAGCAGTACTTC. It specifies CASSSRTSGRYEQYF.